Below are 18 T cell receptor beta chains sequenced from a single sample in a study of blood T cell repertoires in COVID-19. Generated by immunoSEQ multiplex PCR, the TCRdb table keeps only in-frame clones and is missing some. The sample comprises more than 400,000 clones, roughly nine tenths of which are singletons, and about 0.65% rests with the top ten. The sample taken for sequencing was PBMCs or T cells enriched from blood (not recorded which). These receptors all stem from a woman between 18 and 29 years old who had recovered from COVID-19.

V gene TRBV6-1 combines with J gene TRBJ2-1, with D maybe TRBD2 (5 bases). The CDR3 contains 13 residues. In germline, CDR1 is MNHNS, CDR2 SASEGT. V lost 1 base, J lost 9 bases, and 10 bases lay in between. The CDR3 bases are TGTGCCAGCAGTGAAGTAGGACTGGGTGAGCAGTTCTTC. Protein product: CASSEVGLGEQFF.

CDR3 bases: TGCGCCAGCAGTGGGAGCGACAGGGTGGGAGATACGCAGTATTTT. Translating gives CASSGSDRVGDTQYF. The chain couples TRBV10-1 to TRBJ2-3; 7 positions agree with TRBD1. The germline V gene encodes CDR1 WNHNN and CDR2 SYGVQD (reference sequence). Trimming cost V 4 bases and J 5 bases; bases outside gene matches: 9. The length of the CDR3 is 15 residues.

This chain joins TRBV5-1 and TRBJ2-6; 7 bases are a match to TRBD1. The germline CDR1 and CDR2 sequences are SGHRS and YFSETQ. The CDR3 extends over 16 amino acids. The ends lost 4 bases at V and 2 bases at J; junction bases unmatched: 6. The CDR3 sequence: CASSPAGTAGANVLTF. DNA for the CDR3: TGCGCCAGCAGCCCCGCCGGGACAGCTGGGGCCAACGTCCTGACTTTC.

With regard to this clone: This sample includes further DNA sequences coding for the same CDR3. V is TRBV5-1 and J is TRBJ1-4, with TRBD1 as a possible D gene (6 bases). The CDR3 has 16 amino acids. CDR1 is SGHRS, CDR2 YFSETQ, per germline. V lost 4 bases and J 0 bases, leaving 13 bases between the germline ends. CDR3 sequence reads: CASSPGGGATNEKLFF. The DNA for the CDR3 is TGCGCCAGCAGCCCCGGGGGGGGCGCAACTAATGAAAAACTGTTTTTT.

This clone was seen once. In nucleotides, the CDR3 is TGTGCCAGCAGTAAATATGGACAGGGAGACACCGGGGAGCTGTTTTTT. It yields the protein CASSKYGQGDTGELFF. This sequence joins TRBV2 and TRBJ2-2, with 8 bases that match TRBD1. J was trimmed by 3 bases and V by 5 bases; bases with no gene match: 8. Germline CDR1 is SNHLY and CDR2 is FYNNEI. CDR3 length: 16 residues. The full variable domain, with the rest looked up from reference TRBV2 and TRBJ2-2, is EPEVTQTPSHQVTQMGQEVILRCVPISNHLYFYWYRQILGQKVEFLVSFYNNEISEKSEIFDDQFSVERPDGSNFTLKIRSTKLEDSAMYFCASSKYGQGDTGELFFGEGSRLTVL.

This chain uses TRBV2 with TRBJ2-2; 12 bases match TRBD2. The V gene end was trimmed by 6 bases and the J gene end by 6 bases; junction bases not matched to a gene: 5. Per germline, CDR1 SNHLY and CDR2 FYNNEI. This CDR3 contains 15 residues. The CDR3 DNA reads TGTGCCAGCAGGGAGACTAGCGGGGGCTCCGGGGAGCTGTTTTTT. Translation gives CASRETSGGSGELFF.

The CDR3 region has the DNA TGTGCCTGGAGTAGGGGGCAGGGCACAGATACGCAGTATTTT. Protein sequence: CAWSRGQGTDTQYF. The chain couples TRBV30 to TRBJ2-3; TRBD1 matches 7 bases. V lost 2 bases, J lost 1 base, and 3 bases stayed unmatched. Germline CDR1 and CDR2: GTSNPN and SVGIG (reference sequence). This CDR3 spans 14 amino acids.

The gene calls are TRBV7-9 and TRBJ1-1; D gene ambiguous. Deletions cut 2 bases from V and 6 bases from J, with 10 bases between. This CDR3 is 13 amino acids long. The germline V gene encodes CDR1 SEHNR and CDR2 FQNEAQ (reference sequence). The CDR3 DNA follows: TGTGCCAGCAGCTTATCGGGAACGGCTGAAGCTTTCTTT. Residues: CASSLSGTAEAFF.

The CDR3 region is CASTFDRGLSLYGYTF. DNA for the CDR3: TGTGCCAGTACTTTCGACAGGGGGCTCTCCCTCTATGGCTACACCTTC. V gene TRBV19 combines with J gene TRBJ1-2; TRBD1 agrees at 10 bases. This CDR3 has 16 residues. V lost 7 bases to trimming and J lost 4 bases; unmatched junction nucleotides: 12. Per the germline V gene, CDR1 is LNHDA and CDR2 is SQIVND (reference sequence).

This clone was recorded many times. CDR3 sequence: CASTQGPASTDTQYF. The CDR3 DNA sequence: TGTGCCAGTACACAGGGGCCCGCTAGCACAGATACGCAGTATTTT. This chain joins TRBV6-5 and TRBJ2-3; TRBD1 agrees at 7 bases. CDR1 and CDR2 (germline): MNHEY, SVGAGI. V trimming: 9 bases; J trimming: 0 bases; junction bases outside the gene matches: 9. There are 15 residues in the CDR3.

This clone appeared a single time. Within the sample, other DNA sequences also encode this same CDR3. This chain links TRBV18 with TRBJ1-6; 7 bases match TRBD1. The length of the CDR3 is 14 residues. Per the germline V gene, CDR1 is KGHSH and CDR2 is LQKENI. Trimming took 2 bases from V and 7 from J; bases not matched to a gene: 2. Written as DNA, the CDR3 is TGTGCCAGCTCACCAACAGGGGACAATTCACCCCTCCACTTT. This translates into CASSPTGDNSPLHF.

The CDR3 DNA reads as TGTGCCTGGTCACTTCGGACTAGCGGGGGGCCCCAGTACTTC. Amino acid sequence: CAWSLRTSGGPQYF. The chain is built from TRBV30 and TRBJ2-5, with 14 bases aligning to TRBD2. Germline CDR1 GTSNPN, CDR2 SVGIG (reference sequence). CDR3 length: 14 amino acids. V dropped 5 bases and J dropped 9; count of bases not matched to a gene: 8.

This clone has a single count. The gene calls are TRBV12-1 and TRBJ2-7; the D call TRBD2 from the table was never checked on the DNA. TRBV12-1 is reported as a pseudogene. There are 12 residues in the CDR3. As DNA, the CDR3 is TGTGCCAGCAGCTCCCAACGGGAGAGGCAGTACTTC. Translated: CASSSQRERQYF.

This clone has just one count. The chain carries TRBV4-1 and TRBJ2-2; D is perhaps TRBD1 (8 bases). Deletions cut 4 bases from V and 7 bases from J, with 16 bases between. The CDR3 contains 15 residues. Germline assignment: CDR1 MGHRA and CDR2 YSYEKL. The CDR3 here is CASSLGQGGGGELFF. In nucleotides, the CDR3 is TGCGCCAGCAGCCTTGGACAGGGAGGGGGCGGGGAGCTGTTTTTT.

This chain links TRBV4-1 with TRBJ1-5; D uncertain. V was clipped by 3 bases and J by 4 bases, with 16 bases between them. This CDR3 is 16 amino acids long. The germline CDR1 and CDR2 sequences are MGHRA and YSYEKL. CDR3: CASSQGFQEENQPQHF. The CDR3 DNA sequence: TGCGCCAGCAGCCAGGGCTTTCAGGAGGAGAATCAGCCCCAGCATTTT.

This clone showed up just once. CDR3 sequence: CASSLATKALPRGGKLFF. The CDR3 region has the DNA TGTGCCAGCAGCTTAGCCACCAAGGCCCTCCCAAGGGGTGGAAAACTGTTTTTT. The chain combines TRBV11-2 with TRBJ1-4, with a weak D call TRBD1 (5 bases). CDR1 is SGHAT and CDR2 is FQNNGV in the germline V gene. This CDR3 comprises 18 residues. V lost 1 base and J 10 bases, leaving 25 bases between the germline ends. Drawing the rest from reference TRBV11-2 and TRBJ1-4, the complete variable domain is EAGVAQSPRYKIIEKRQSVAFWCNPISGHATLYWYQQILGQGPKLLIQFQNNGVVDDSQLPKDRFSAERLKGVDSTLKIQPAKLEDSAVYLCASSLATKALPRGGKLFFGSGTQLSVL.

Concerning this clone: A read error may account for a junction end that differs from germline. The V call is TRBV7-2, the J call TRBJ2-7, with 9 bases lining up with TRBD2. CDR1 is SGHTA and CDR2 is FQGNSA in the germline V gene. CDR3 length: 16 amino acids. CDR3 sequence reads: CASSPFAGTSSHEQYF. The CDR3 nucleotides read TGTGCCAGCAGCCCCTTTGCCGGGACTAGCTCCCACGAGCAGTACTTC.

This sequence joins TRBV5-4 and TRBJ2-1, with a possible D match to TRBD2 (6 bases). Germline values: CDR1 SGHNT, CDR2 YYREEE (reference sequence). The CDR3 spans 12 residues. Trimming cost V 2 bases and J 14 bases, with 14 bases left between them. CDR3 sequence reads: CASSFGDLREFF. CDR3 nucleotides: TGTGCCAGCAGCTTTGGGGACTTGCGTGAGTTCTTC.